A selection of T cell receptor beta chains follows, all from one sample in a study of early T cells in non-severe SARS-CoV-2 infection. TCRdb re-derived calls from the 5' RACE reads in MiXCR, one entry per CDR3 protein. This sample has around 30,000 distinct CDR3 sequences; about 10% occur once, and the top ten carry approximately 13%. Material: whole blood. The receptors were gathered from an adult who was a healthcare worker with PCR-confirmed SARS-CoV-2 infection or an uninfected control (not recorded which). Both conserved end residues are part of each CDR3. A D gene is named only where the DNA matches it firmly. The size of a clone is reported for some rows only, either as once, few or many, or as a class for expanded clones.

J gene | V gene | D gene | CDR3 length | clone size | CDR3 DNA | CDR3 protein
TRBJ2-2 | TRBV5-5 | NA | 14 | many | TGTGCCAGCAGCTTGGGGGCCATGACCGGGGAGCTGTTTTTT | CASSLGAMTGELFF
TRBJ1-2 | TRBV30 | TRBD1 | 12 | many | TGTGCCTGTGGACAGGGGAGCTATGGCTACACCTTC | CACGQGSYGYTF
TRBJ2-1 | TRBV29-1 | TRBD2 | 14 | many | TGCAGCGTTGCAGTTAGCGGGCTCTGGGATGAGCAGTTCTTC | CSVAVSGLWDEQFF
TRBJ1-6 | TRBV7-9 | NA | 13 | many | TGTGCCAGCCTGGGAACTGGGAATTCACCCCTCCACTTT | CASLGTGNSPLHF
TRBJ2-3 | TRBV2 | NA | 16 | many | TGTGCCAGCAGTGACTCTGGGAGGGGGCCAACAGATACGCAGTATTTT | CASSDSGRGPTDTQYF
TRBJ1-4 | TRBV15 | TRBD1 | 13 | many | TGTGCCACCAGCAGACTCGGACAGGGACAACTGTTTTTT | CATSRLGQGQLFF
TRBJ2-6 | TRBV5-8 | NA | 17 | many | TGTGCCAGCACTCGGGGCGGGCTCCTCTCTGGGGCCAACGTCCTGACTTTC | CASTRGGLLSGANVLTF
TRBJ2-7 | TRBV20-1 | TRBD1 | 17 | many | TGCAGTGCTATGGCATCCGGACAGGGGCCCCGGAGGTACGAGCAGTACTTC | CSAMASGQGPRRYEQYF
TRBJ2-6 | TRBV5-1 | NA | 15 | many | TGCGCCAGCAGCTTGTCGACGGGAGGGGCCAACGTCCTGACTTTC | CASSLSTGGANVLTF
TRBJ1-2 | TRBV25-1 | NA | 13 | few | TGTGCCAGCAGTGAACATTGGCTCTATGGCTACACCTTC | CASSEHWLYGYTF
TRBJ1-5 | TRBV4-2 | NA | 15 | many | TGTGCCAGCAGCCAGCCGGGCCCTAGCAATCAGCCCCAGCATTTT | CASSQPGPSNQPQHF
TRBJ1-6 | TRBV5-4 | TRBD1 | 16 | many | TGTGCCAGCAGCTCTCCCCGGGACAGGGGGACCTCACCCCTCCACTTT | CASSSPRDRGTSPLHF
TRBJ2-3 | TRBV18 | NA | 13 | NA | TGTGCCAGCTCACCACCGCTGACAGATACGCAGTATTTT | CASSPPLTDTQYF
TRBJ1-3 | TRBV7-3 | NA | 13 | many | TGTGCCAGCAGCTTAACCGCGGAAAACACCATATATTTT | CASSLTAENTIYF
TRBJ2-1 | TRBV4-1 | TRBD2 | 14 | many | TGCGCCAGCAGCCCGACTAGCGGGGGCTATGAGCAGTTCTTC | CASSPTSGGYEQFF
TRBJ1-6 | TRBV20-1 | NA | 16 | many | TGCAGTGCTAGGGTGGGGAGCGGCTCCTATAATTCACCCCTCCACTTT | CSARVGSGSYNSPLHF
TRBJ1-1 | TRBV27 | NA | 15 | few | TGTGCCAGCAGTTTAACGCCGAGCGTAACCACTGAAGCTTTCTTT | CASSLTPSVTTEAFF
TRBJ2-5 | TRBV11-1 | NA | 11 | medium-sized | TGTGCCAGCAGCACGGGGGAGACCCAGTACTTC | CASSTGETQYF
TRBJ2-7 | TRBV18 | NA | 16 | few | TGTGCCAGCTCACCACTTGGGCCCCCCGCGTCCTACGAGCAGTACTTC | CASSPLGPPASYEQYF
TRBJ1-2 | TRBV5-1 | TRBD1 | 13 | NA | TGCGCCAGCAGCTTGGCAGGGGGAAATGGCTACACCTTC | CASSLAGGNGYTF
TRBJ2-7 | TRBV7-8 | TRBD1 | 15 | medium-sized | TGTGCCAGCAGCCTAGGCCCTGGGACAGGGGGCGAGCAGTACTTC | CASSLGPGTGGEQYF
TRBJ2-3 | TRBV4-3 | NA | 16 | many | TGCGCCAGCAGCCAAGATTTGGGGGACCGCACAGATACGCAGTATTTT | CASSQDLGDRTDTQYF
TRBJ1-6 | TRBV19 | TRBD1 | 14 | many | TGTGCCAGCTTACCGGGACAGAACAATTCACCCCTCCACTTT | CASLPGQNNSPLHF
TRBJ2-2 | TRBV11-2 | NA | 12 | few | TGTGCCATCGAAGTGAACACCGGGGAGCTGTTTTTT | CAIEVNTGELFF
TRBJ2-7 | TRBV19 | TRBD2 | 13 | NA | TGTACCAGTAGTTCAACGGGGGGCTACGAGCAGTACTTC | CTSSSTGGYEQYF
TRBJ1-2 | TRBV12-3/TRBV12-4 | NA | 12 | NA | TGTGCCAGCACTAAAAGTTCCTATGGCTACACCTTC | CASTKSSYGYTF
TRBJ1-4 | TRBV20-1 | NA | 15 | medium-sized | TGCAGTGCGCGTCCCGCGGGACGACCTAATGAAAAACTGTTTTTT | CSARPAGRPNEKLFF
TRBJ1-1 | TRBV7-6 | NA | 16 | NA | TGTGCCAGCAGCTTATCCGGGGGATTCACGAACACTGAAGCTTTCTTT | CASSLSGGFTNTEAFF
TRBJ1-6 | TRBV7-2 | NA | 13 | few | TGTGCCAGCAGCTTCGGGACTGGTTCACCCCTCCACTTT | CASSFGTGSPLHF
TRBJ2-2 | TRBV18 | NA | 15 | many | TGTGCCAGCTCACCACCAGACCCTGGAACCGGGGAGCTGTTTTTT | CASSPPDPGTGELFF
TRBJ2-7 | TRBV30 | NA | 14 | NA | TGTGCCTGGAGTGTAGGCAATTCGGCCTACGAGCAGTACTTC | CAWSVGNSAYEQYF
TRBJ2-7 | TRBV27 | TRBD1 | 15 | few | TGTGCCAGCAGTACCCGGGACAGGGGTTACCACGAGCAGTACTTC | CASSTRDRGYHEQYF
TRBJ2-5 | TRBV7-8 | TRBD1 | 15 | many | TGTGCCAGCAGCTTAGCTGGGACAGGTCCAGAGACCCAGTACTTC | CASSLAGTGPETQYF
TRBJ2-1 | TRBV5-6 | TRBD1 | 15 | many | TGTGCCAGCAGCTTAGAGACAGGGTTGGGGAATGAGCAGTTCTTC | CASSLETGLGNEQFF
TRBJ1-2 | TRBV27 | NA | 20 | medium-sized | TGTGCCAGCAGTTTATTTCAGCCGGACGCAACGGCAGGGGAGGACTATGGCTACACCTTC | CASSLFQPDATAGEDYGYTF
TRBJ2-1 | TRBV20-1 | NA | 13 | many | TGCAGTGCCCCCTTTTTGGGGATGAATGAGCAGTTCTTC | CSAPFLGMNEQFF
TRBJ1-2 | TRBV7-9 | NA | 15 | NA | TGTGCCAGCAGCTTAAGTCATCTGGGCGTTCATGGCTACACCTTC | CASSLSHLGVHGYTF
TRBJ2-3 | TRBV6-6 | NA | 14 | few | TGTGCCAGCAGCCCTTCAACTAGCACAGATACGCAGTATTTT | CASSPSTSTDTQYF
TRBJ2-2 | TRBV11-2 | NA | 13 | few | TGTGCCAGCAGCCGCGAAAGGGCCGGGGAGCTGTTTTTT | CASSRERAGELFF
TRBJ1-3 | TRBV6-5 | NA | 12 | medium-sized | TGTGCCAGCAGTTACGAGGGAAACACCATATATTTT | CASSYEGNTIYF
TRBJ1-2 | TRBV12-3/TRBV12-4 | NA | 12 | many | TGTGCCAGCAGGGACGACGGCTATGGCTACACCTTC | CASRDDGYGYTF
TRBJ2-1 | TRBV19 | TRBD2 | 15 | few | TGTGCCAGTTCTAACCCGGGACTAGCGGTCGATGAGCAGTTCTTC | CASSNPGLAVDEQFF
TRBJ1-1 | TRBV29-1 | NA | 13 | many | TGCAGCGTTGAAGCTAAGGAGGACACTGAAGCTTTCTTT | CSVEAKEDTEAFF
TRBJ1-4 | TRBV20-1 | TRBD1 | 14 | medium-sized | TGCAGTGCTGATCTCCGTACAGGGGGTGAAAAACTGTTTTTT | CSADLRTGGEKLFF
TRBJ2-2 | TRBV7-3 | NA | 16 | many | TGTGCCAGCAGCTTATTCAGTCCCATAAACACCGGGGAGCTGTTTTTT | CASSLFSPINTGELFF
TRBJ1-3 | TRBV5-1 | NA | 12 | many | TGCGCCAGCAGCCGAGATGGAAACACCATATATTTT | CASSRDGNTIYF
TRBJ1-1 | TRBV5-4 | TRBD1 | 14 | many | TGTGCCAGCAGCGGAAGAGGGACAGCCACTGAAGCTTTCTTT | CASSGRGTATEAFF
TRBJ2-2 | TRBV24-1 | TRBD2 | 15 | many | TGTGCCACCGCGGGGGACTTCTCGAACACCGGGGAGCTGTTTTTT | CATAGDFSNTGELFF
TRBJ1-2 | TRBV28 | NA | 14 | NA | TGTGCCAGCAGTACCGGATCGGCCAACTATGGCTACACCTTC | CASSTGSANYGYTF
TRBJ1-2 | TRBV5-4 | TRBD1 | 14 | many | TGTGCCAGCACGTCAGGGGGCCCGCTTCTCGGCTACACCTTC | CASTSGGPLLGYTF
TRBJ1-2 | TRBV7-2 | TRBD1 | 14 | few | TGTGCCAGCAGCTTAGGGGGACAGGTCTATGGCTACACCTTC | CASSLGGQVYGYTF
TRBJ1-6 | TRBV7-2 | NA | 15 | few | TGTGCCAGCAGCACCCGGTCAGGTTGGGATTCACCCCTCCACTTT | CASSTRSGWDSPLHF
TRBJ1-6 | TRBV30 | NA | 15 | few | TGTGCCTGGAGTCCACGAAGCTCCTATAATTCACCCCTCCACTTT | CAWSPRSSYNSPLHF